This T cell receptor beta chain was recorded in a study of blood T cells in healthy people across ages. The V end was cut by 4 bases, the J end by 1 base, with 9 bases between. In germline, CDR1 is DFQATT, CDR2 SNEGSKA (reference sequence). The CDR3 sequence is 13 residues long. Primers used in a second PCR of about 7 to 12 cycles were a sample-barcoded 5' primer and a J-beta primer mix. TCRdb re-called the 5' RACE reads with MiXCR, one entry per CDR3 protein. The profile shows fewer than 900,000 distinct CDR3 sequences, 36% of them singletons. Isolating PBMCs gave at least 6.5 million of these cells per sample. Samples each yielded at least 5 micrograms of total RNA. Turning to this clonotype: What it recognizes is unknown.

Study-wide results and caveats: Comparison with aged donors showed that long-lived donors had more naive CD4+ cells and higher diversity.

The sequence was collected from a man between 18 and 29 years old in good health. The gene calls are TRBV20-1 and TRBJ2-3; D might be TRBD2 (5 bases). Input material: blood. CDR3 DNA: TGCAGTGCTATCGGGGAACGCACAGATACGCAGTATTTT. It yields the protein CSAIGERTDTQYF.